Below are 3 T cell receptor beta chains sequenced from a single sample in a study of cytomegalovirus exposure and HLA in healthy donors. In the PCR, 60 Vbeta and 13 Jbeta primers were used. Assay: immunoSEQ multiplex PCR; the TCRdb copy retains only in-frame clones and omits some. The data hold 150,000 or so clones, with 65% to 80% observed a single time. Material for sequencing was PBMCs. Receptors were obtained from a male donor in good health and CMV-seronegative.

The CDR3: CASSLKGWGGSYTEAFF. CDR3 nucleotide sequence: TGTGCCAGCAGCTTAAAAGGATGGGGGGGCTCGTATACTGAAGCTTTCTTT. V usage is TRBV7-3 and J usage is TRBJ1-1; the D gene is possibly TRBD1 (6 bases). Germline V gene data show CDR1 as SGHTA and CDR2 as FQGTGA. Trimming removed 1 base from V and 5 bases from J, with 20 bases in between. CDR3 length: 17 residues.

This clone was found once. V is TRBV7-2 and J is TRBJ1-2; a weak D match, TRBD1 (6 bases). The CDR3 runs 16 residues. Germline loops: CDR1 SGHTA, CDR2 FQGNSA. Trimming removed 0 bases from V and 0 bases from J, with 11 bases in between. As DNA, the CDR3 is TGTGCCAGCAGCTTAGCCGGCCAGGGGCCTAACTATGGCTACACCTTC. It codes for CASSLAGQGPNYGYTF.

The chain employs TRBV7-9 and TRBJ2-7; possible D gene TRBD2, 7 bases. Between the trimmed V and J ends, which lost 3 bases and 7 bases, there was a span of 19 bases. This CDR3 contains 15 residues. Germline V gene sequence: CDR1 SEHNR, CDR2 FQNEAQ (reference sequence). Written as DNA, the CDR3 is TGTGCCAGCAGCTTTGGGAGGGGGGGCTCCAAAGAGCAGTACTTC. As protein: CASSFGRGGSKEQYF.